This T cell receptor beta chain derives from a study of blood T cells in healthy people across ages. Points on this clonotype: The target antigen is unknown.

CDR1 is MNHEY and CDR2 is SVGAGI in the germline V gene. The ends were cut back, 6 bases at V and 1 base at J, with 14 bases in the middle. The CDR3 length is 15 residues. Each sample yielded at least 6 million isolated PBMCs. Findings and caveats of the study: The diversity estimates, figures obtained from one million T cells, were considered underestimates.

Then a second PCR, running roughly 6 to 12 cycles, was carried out with a sample-barcoded 5' primer and a J-beta primer mix. MiXCR, run by TCRdb on the 5' RACE reads, gives a single entry per CDR3 protein. The sample contains roughly 800,000 distinct CDR3 sequences, roughly 24% of which appear only once. These data were also reused for a study on T cells of mothers and their children. This second study notes: The study recruited three healthy Caucasian mothers and their six children as donors. It was observed that no persistent microchimeric T cell clones could be detected.

The chain has TRBV6-5 and TRBJ2-3; the D gene could be TRBD1 or TRBD2 (7 bases each). Sequencing was performed on blood. The source is a boy aged 5-17 years in good health. CDR3: CASSRQGGGTDTQYF. The DNA for the CDR3 is TGTGCCAGCAGCCGACAGGGAGGGGGCACAGATACGCAGTATTTT.